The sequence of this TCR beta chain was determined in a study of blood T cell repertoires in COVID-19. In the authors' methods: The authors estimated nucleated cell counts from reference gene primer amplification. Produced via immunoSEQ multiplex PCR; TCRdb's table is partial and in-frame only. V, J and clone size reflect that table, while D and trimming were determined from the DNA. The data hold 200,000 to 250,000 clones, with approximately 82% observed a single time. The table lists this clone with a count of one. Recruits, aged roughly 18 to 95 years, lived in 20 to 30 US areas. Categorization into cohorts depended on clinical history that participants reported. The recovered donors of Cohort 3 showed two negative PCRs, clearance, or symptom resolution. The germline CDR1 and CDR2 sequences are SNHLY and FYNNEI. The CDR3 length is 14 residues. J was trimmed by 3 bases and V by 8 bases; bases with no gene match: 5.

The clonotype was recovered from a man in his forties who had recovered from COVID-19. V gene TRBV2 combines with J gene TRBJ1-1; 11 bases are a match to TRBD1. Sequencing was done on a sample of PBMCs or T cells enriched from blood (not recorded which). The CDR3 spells CASGTGGIDTEAFF. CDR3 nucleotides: TGTGCCAGCGGGACAGGGGGGATTGACACTGAAGCTTTCTTT.